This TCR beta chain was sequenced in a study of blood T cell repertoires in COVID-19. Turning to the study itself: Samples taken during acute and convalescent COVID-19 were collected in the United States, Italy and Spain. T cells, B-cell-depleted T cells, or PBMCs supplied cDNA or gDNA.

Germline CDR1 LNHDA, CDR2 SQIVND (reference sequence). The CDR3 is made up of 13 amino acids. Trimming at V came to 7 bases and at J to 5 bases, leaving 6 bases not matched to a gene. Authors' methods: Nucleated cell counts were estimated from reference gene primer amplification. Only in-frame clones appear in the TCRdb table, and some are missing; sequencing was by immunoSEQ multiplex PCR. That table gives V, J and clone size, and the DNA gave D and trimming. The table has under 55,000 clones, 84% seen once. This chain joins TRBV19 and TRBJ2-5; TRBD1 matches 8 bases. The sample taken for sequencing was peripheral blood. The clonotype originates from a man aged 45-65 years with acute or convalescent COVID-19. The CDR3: CASKEQGAETQYF. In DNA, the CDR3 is TGTGCCAGTAAGGAGCAGGGGGCCGAGACCCAGTACTTC. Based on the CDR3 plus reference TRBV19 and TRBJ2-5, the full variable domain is DGGITQSPKYLFRKEGQNVTLSCEQNLNHDAMYWYRQDPGQGLRLIYYSQIVNDFQKGDIAEGYSVSREKKESFPLTVTSAQKNPTAFYLCASKEQGAETQYFGPGTRLLVL.